This T cell receptor beta chain appears in the sequencing data of a study of blood T cell repertoires in COVID-19. Study details: Sites across the United States, Italy and Spain contributed samples from acute and convalescent COVID-19. The cDNA or gDNA used as material had been derived from T cells, B-cell-depleted T cells, or PBMCs.

Trimming removed 1 base at V and 10 bases at J, with 14 bases between. The CDR3 has 14 residues. The germline V gene encodes CDR1 LGHNA and CDR2 YNFKEQ. This clone was counted a single time. Under the authors' procedure: Amplifying reference gene primers gave estimates of nucleated cell counts. Some clones are missing from TCRdb's copy, which holds only in-frame ones; the method was immunoSEQ multiplex PCR. V, J and clone size are taken as reported in that table, and D and trimming were inferred from the DNA itself. In the table there are about 380,000 clones, less than 85% of which are singletons. This TCR was recovered from a woman younger than 30 with acute or convalescent COVID-19. V is TRBV4-2 and J is TRBJ2-1; no clear D gene. The source material was peripheral blood. The CDR3, as DNA: TGTGCCAGCAGCCAAGGGGCTCAGGCAGTGGAGCAGTTCTTC. It specifies CASSQGAQAVEQFF.